This TCR beta chain was documented in a study of blood T cell repertoires in COVID-19. Deletions cut 3 bases from V and 6 bases from J, with 15 bases between. The CDR3 has 14 amino acids. Germline V lookup: CDR1 DFQATT, CDR2 SNEGSKA (reference sequence). Adults between roughly 18 and 95 years of age took part from fewer than 30 US areas. Each recovered donor of Cohort 3 presented with two negative PCRs, clearance, or symptom resolution. Authors' processing steps: Amplification of reference gene primers was used by the study to estimate nucleated cell counts. Sequencing was performed with immunoSEQ multiplex PCR; in TCRdb, only in-frame clones are kept and a portion is missing. V, J and clone size reflect that table, while D and trimming were determined from the DNA. The sample shows over 120,000 clones, around 85% of them seen only once.

The chain recombines TRBV20-1 with TRBJ2-1; tentatively, D is TRBD1 (5 bases). The source material was PBMCs or T cells enriched from blood (not recorded which). The clonotype comes from a man aged 45 to 65 who had recovered from COVID-19. CDR3 coding DNA: TGCAGTGCTAGTAAGGGGCGCAAGGGCAATGAGCAGTTCTTC. Its translation is CSASKGRKGNEQFF.